The rows below give T cell receptor beta chains drawn from one sample of a study of blood T cell repertoires in COVID-19. Sequenced by immunoSEQ multiplex PCR; TCRdb stores in-frame clones only, minus some. The table lists 120,000 or so clones, 75% to 80% of them singletons. Input material: peripheral blood. These TCRs come from a woman aged 80 or over with active or convalescent COVID-19. Both conserved end residues are part of each CDR3. The D gene is left open where the match is weak. Not all rows give a size; the values are once, few, many and, for expanded clones, a class.

abundance: .
len: 16
v_gene: TRBV7-9
j_gene: TRBJ2-7
d_gene: TRBD1
CDR3nt: TGTGCCAGCAGCTTAGCGAGGGCAGGGGGTCCCTACGAGCAGTACTTC
CDR3aa: CASSLARAGGPYEQYF

abundance: .
len: 17
v_gene: TRBV3-1/TRBV3-2
j_gene: TRBJ2-3
d_gene: .
CDR3nt: TGTGCCAGCAGCCAAGATCTTTGGACTACTTCCACAGATACGCAGTATTTT
CDR3aa: CASSQDLWTTSTDTQYF

abundance: .
len: 14
v_gene: TRBV5-1
j_gene: TRBJ1-1
d_gene: .
CDR3nt: TGCGCCAGCAGCCCCCACTATTTGAACACTGAAGCTTTCTTT
CDR3aa: CASSPHYLNTEAFF

abundance: .
len: 12
v_gene: TRBV30
j_gene: TRBJ2-3
d_gene: .
CDR3nt: TGTGCCTGGAGTGTAGGGGCAGATACGCAGTATTTT
CDR3aa: CAWSVGADTQYF

abundance: .
len: 15
v_gene: TRBV28
j_gene: TRBJ2-1
d_gene: TRBD2
CDR3nt: TGTGCCAGCAGTGTACTAGCGGGAGGGTACAATGAGCAGTTCTTC
CDR3aa: CASSVLAGGYNEQFF

abundance: .
len: 15
v_gene: TRBV4-1
j_gene: TRBJ1-5
d_gene: .
CDR3nt: TGCGCCAGCAGCCAACAGGGTTTGAGCAATCAGCCCCAGCATTTT
CDR3aa: CASSQQGLSNQPQHF

abundance: .
len: 15
v_gene: TRBV2
j_gene: TRBJ2-7
d_gene: .
CDR3nt: TGTGCCAGCAGTGAAGCGTGGCCGTCCCCCTACGAGCAGTACTTC
CDR3aa: CASSEAWPSPYEQYF

abundance: .
len: 16
v_gene: TRBV4-1
j_gene: TRBJ1-1
d_gene: .
CDR3nt: TGCGCCAGCAGCCAAGATTTTCGCAGGATGAACACTGAAGCTTTCTTT
CDR3aa: CASSQDFRRMNTEAFF

abundance: once
len: 17
v_gene: TRBV7-3
j_gene: TRBJ2-2
d_gene: TRBD2
CDR3nt: TGTGCCAGCAGTCCTCAAGGGACTAGCGGGAGTATCGGGGAGCTGTTTTTT
CDR3aa: CASSPQGTSGSIGELFF

abundance: .
len: 14
v_gene: TRBV15
j_gene: TRBJ2-5
d_gene: .
CDR3nt: TGTGCCACCAGCAAAACGACAGTACAAGAGACCCAGTACTTC
CDR3aa: CATSKTTVQETQYF

abundance: few
len: 14
v_gene: TRBV9
j_gene: TRBJ2-1
d_gene: .
CDR3nt: TGTGCCAGCAGCATAGAGGGACTTCTGGGTGAGCAGTTCTTC
CDR3aa: CASSIEGLLGEQFF

abundance: .
len: 16
v_gene: TRBV9
j_gene: TRBJ2-3
d_gene: TRBD2
CDR3nt: TGTGCCAGCAGCGTGATGAGCGGGGGGGGCACAGATACGCAGTATTTT
CDR3aa: CASSVMSGGGTDTQYF

abundance: .
len: 14
v_gene: TRBV5-1
j_gene: TRBJ1-1
d_gene: .
CDR3nt: TGCGCCAGCAGCGGCGACAGGCTGGTGGGTGAAGCTTTCTTT
CDR3aa: CASSGDRLVGEAFF

abundance: .
len: 13
v_gene: TRBV12-3/TRBV12-4
j_gene: TRBJ2-7
d_gene: TRBD1
CDR3nt: TGTGCCAGCAGTTTCGGACAGGGCTACGAGCAGTACTTC
CDR3aa: CASSFGQGYEQYF

abundance: .
len: 19
v_gene: TRBV5-4
j_gene: TRBJ2-4
d_gene: TRBD1
CDR3nt: TGTGCCAGCAGCTCCGGACAGGGGAGACAAGTTGGGGCCAAAAACATTCAGTACTTC
CDR3aa: CASSSGQGRQVGAKNIQYF

abundance: .
len: 14
v_gene: TRBV9
j_gene: TRBJ2-1
d_gene: .
CDR3nt: TGTGCCAGCAGCGTAGTTGGTAGCAACAATGAGCAGTTCTTC
CDR3aa: CASSVVGSNNEQFF

abundance: .
len: 16
v_gene: TRBV9
j_gene: TRBJ2-1
d_gene: .
CDR3nt: TGTGCCAGCAGCGTAGGGGCTGAGAGCTCCTACAATGAGCAGTTCTTC
CDR3aa: CASSVGAESSYNEQFF

abundance: .
len: 15
v_gene: TRBV6-2/TRBV6-3
j_gene: TRBJ2-3
d_gene: TRBD2
CDR3nt: TGTGCCAGCAGCCGAAGCGGGAGTGGGGCAGATACGCAGTATTTT
CDR3aa: CASSRSGSGADTQYF

abundance: few
len: 13
v_gene: TRBV7-2
j_gene: TRBJ1-5
d_gene: .
CDR3nt: TGTGCCAGCAGTCAGGTTTACAATCAGCCCCAGCATTTT
CDR3aa: CASSQVYNQPQHF

abundance: .
len: 15
v_gene: TRBV7-3
j_gene: TRBJ2-1
d_gene: TRBD2
CDR3nt: TGTGCCAGCAGCCCACTAGCGGGACTCTACAATGAGCAGTTCTTC
CDR3aa: CASSPLAGLYNEQFF

abundance: once
len: 16
v_gene: TRBV7-3
j_gene: TRBJ2-2
d_gene: .
CDR3nt: TGTGCCAGCAGCTTAAATGAAGGAGGGAACACCGGGGAGCTGTTTTTT
CDR3aa: CASSLNEGGNTGELFF

abundance: .
len: 18
v_gene: TRBV11-2
j_gene: TRBJ2-3
d_gene: .
CDR3nt: TGTGCCAGCAGCAGGCGCATTTTTACGGGCAGGGTTTCAGATACGCAGTATTTT
CDR3aa: CASSRRIFTGRVSDTQYF

abundance: .
len: 13
v_gene: TRBV29-1
j_gene: TRBJ2-5
d_gene: .
CDR3nt: TGCAGCGTTGAAGATCGCAGGGGTGAGACCCAGTACTTC
CDR3aa: CSVEDRRGETQYF

abundance: once
len: 18
v_gene: TRBV7-6
j_gene: TRBJ2-1
d_gene: TRBD2
CDR3nt: TGTGCCAGCAGCTTAGCTTCTAGCGGGAGGAGCTCCTACAATGAGCAGTTCTTC
CDR3aa: CASSLASSGRSSYNEQFF

abundance: .
len: 13
v_gene: TRBV12-3/TRBV12-4
j_gene: TRBJ2-1
d_gene: TRBD2
CDR3nt: TGTGCCAGCAGTGGACTAGCGGGGCTCCATGAGTTCTTC
CDR3aa: CASSGLAGLHEFF

abundance: .
len: 14
v_gene: TRBV2
j_gene: TRBJ2-7
d_gene: .
CDR3nt: TGTGCCAGCATGAGCGGCGGGTTATCCTACGAGCAGTACTTC
CDR3aa: CASMSGGLSYEQYF

abundance: .
len: 14
v_gene: TRBV4-3
j_gene: TRBJ1-2
d_gene: .
CDR3nt: TGCGCCAGCAGCCCAGGTCCCCTTCTCTATGGCTACACCTTC
CDR3aa: CASSPGPLLYGYTF

abundance: .
len: 11
v_gene: TRBV12-3/TRBV12-4
j_gene: TRBJ2-7
d_gene: .
CDR3nt: TGTGCCAGCAGTTTTACAGGCGAGCAGTACTTC
CDR3aa: CASSFTGEQYF

abundance: .
len: 14
v_gene: TRBV7-3
j_gene: TRBJ2-6
d_gene: .
CDR3nt: TGTGCCAGCAGCCCTCGCTCTGGGGCCAACGTCCTGACTTTC
CDR3aa: CASSPRSGANVLTF